The sequence of this TCR beta chain was determined in a study of T cell repertoires in cytomegalovirus infection. TCRdb used MiXCR to reprocess the reads, holding one entry per CDR3 protein. The sample has approximately 260,000 distinct CDR3 sequences; about 18% are singletons. Trimming took off 5 bases at V and 0 bases at J, with 10 bases between the two ends. Germline-derived CDR1 and CDR2 are SQVTM and ANQGSEA. This CDR3 region has 13 residues. The origin of this receptor is a human donor in good health (CMV status not recorded). Some clones in this sample may be carry-over from other donors' samples. The sample was CD8+ T cells from PBMCs. The genes are TRBV29-1 and TRBJ1-1, with D unclear. The CDR3 loop reads CSVFGLLNTEAFF. CDR3 in DNA: TGCAGCGTTTTCGGTCTTTTGAACACTGAAGCTTTCTTT.